This TCR beta chain was obtained from a study of regulatory T cells in long-lasting Graves disease (dated by TCRdb to 2020 to 2023). Study-wide context: Newly diagnosed Graves' disease patients had taken antithyroid drugs for less than 3 months. Patients with persistent Graves' disease were compared with patients with newly diagnosed Graves' disease using TCR sequencing and RNA sequencing of peripheral blood. The study was registered as a clinical trial and conducted in China. A total of about 33 samples underwent TCR sequencing, from roughly 13 patients with persistent Graves' disease and 20 or so patients with newly diagnosed Graves' disease. Results and caveats for the whole study, not just this receptor: Sequencing and analysis were limited to the TCR beta chain. Compared with newly diagnosed patients, patients with persistent Graves' disease had lower TCR Shannon entropy and fewer highly expanded clones, which suggests clonal expansion. TRBV28, TRBJ1-2 and TRBJ2-5 were preferentially used in persistent disease, while TRBV20-1 and TRBJ2-1 were favored in newly diagnosed disease. As a limitation, the authors acknowledged that the small sample size may reduce accuracy. More public clonotypes were shared among persistent patients (fewer than 3,000) than among newly diagnosed patients (roughly 1,000). The study examined only peripheral blood because the primary lesion, thyroid tissue, could not be accessed.

In the paper's terms, the time point label means: newly diagnosed GD, antithyroid drugs for less than 3 months. For both TCR sequencing and RNA sequencing, RNA was extracted from PBMCs in TRIzol. Graves' disease was diagnosed according to American Thyroid Association guidelines. Patients for the study were recruited at an endocrinology department in Xi'an, China. Each patient gave about 8.1 milliliters of peripheral blood, collected in an EDTA anticoagulant tube. PBMCs were isolated by Ficoll Paque Plus density gradient separation without further T cell sorting. An Agilent 2100 Bioanalyzer and agarose gel were used to assess RNA quality, and a NanoDrop 2000 was used to measure RNA concentration. This clonotype was found many times. Its recognized antigen is unknown. Per-base quality was not reported, and no clone a single base away is much larger than it. Library generation was performed with multiplex PCR. The run used an Illumina HiSeq 4000. CDR3 regions were amplified by Arm-PCR with iRepertoire HTBI primers to construct TCR beta libraries. Before sequencing, the PCR products went through gel purification. In the paper's pipeline: A total of fewer than 80 TRBV and approximately 15 TRBJ segments were identified across samples and were used for gene usage analysis of CDR3 amino acid clonotypes. Filtered high-quality paired reads were merged into contigs using COPE and FqMerger. BLAST was used to align contigs to IMGT TRBV, TRBD and TRBJ reference genes, with CDR3 defined following IMGT. Clonotypes above 0.1% frequency were classified as highly expanded clones. Shannon entropy was used to measure repertoire diversity, and the Gini coefficient was used to measure V-J evenness. Clonotypes shared by more than one individual were considered public. Through fastp at Q25 and MiXCR, TCRdb rebuilt clones from the public reads, retaining in-frame beta chains. Merged by CDR3 protein, the rows form single entries marked with the most common genes and DNA. It is TCRdb's table, rather than the study itself, that gives the V and J calls and clone size. This sample is represented by fewer than 550,000 distinct CDR3 sequences; about 16% of them were singletons. 25% of the sample goes to the ten largest clones.

The germline ends are 9 bases apart after V is trimmed by 6 bases and J by 1 base. From its cysteine to its phenylalanine, the CDR3 spans 13 amino acids. Only the CDR3 portion is preserved as DNA: 39 bases, with reading frame beginning at the first base. Taken from the germline V gene, the CDR1 and CDR2 loops are MDHEN and SYDVKM. These data are also associated with another study on T cells in Graves' hyperthyroidism and ophthalmopathy. As that second study puts it: Stable Graves' hyperthyroidism was defined as the absence of progression to ophthalmopathy over 18 months of follow-up. Hyperthyroidism patients were newly diagnosed, with disease duration under 2 months, and aged 18 to 65 years. Exclusion was applied to patients with uncontrolled infections, other autoimmune diseases, pregnancy or lactation. Diagnoses were established on the basis of clinical symptoms, serum thyroxine and TRAb, thyroid ultrasound, and orbital computed tomography. For the first round of RT-PCR on the TCR CDR3, the HTBI primer set was used together with the Qiagen OneStep RT-PCR kit. Most expanded thyroid clonotypes (frequency above 0.001) were also detected in blood, suggesting blood repertoires may reflect thyroid immune responses. A 13 V-J signature model separated ophthalmopathy from stable hyperthyroidism, with around 90% sensitivity and around 84% specificity in cross-validation and 80%/75% in testing. During validation, the model predicted progression to ophthalmopathy a median of about 5.9 months ahead of onset, with just under 71% sensitivity and under 85% specificity. A discovery cohort of about a hundred patients, 43 with Graves' ophthalmopathy and fewer than 65 with stable Graves' hyperthyroidism, was used to find distinguishing TCR V-J signatures. An independent validation cohort of under 20 hyperthyroidism patients and approximately 15 patients who later progressed to ophthalmopathy tested prospective prediction of ophthalmopathy. The roughly 91 discovery patients were randomly divided into training and test sets at a 7:3 ratio. In several Graves' hyperthyroidism patients, the study also compared T-cell repertoires from thyroid tissue with T-cell repertoires from blood. Following sampling, methimazole starting at 30 mg daily was given to hyperthyroidism patients, and high-dose intravenous methylprednisolone was given to ophthalmopathy patients. A second multiplex PCR round built the libraries, followed by size selection and purification. Paired-end sequencing of the libraries was performed with 100 bp reads on an Illumina HiSeq2000. SOAPnuke was used to process the raw data, removing reads that contained adapters or uncalled bases, had a mean Phred below 15, or lacked an exact match to the constant primer or identifier. COPE v1.2.5 was used to merge high-quality paired reads, and clonotypes were defined as unique nucleotide sequences. Clonotypes were aligned to IMGT TRBV, TRBD and TRBJ reference segments using MiTCR v1.1. Analysis was restricted to V-J combinations with a frequency above 0.0001, which covered roughly 99% of repertoires. A TCS score was defined as the ratio between F50 (clonal expansion) and ExV (chaos), using BLOSUM62-based TCRdist between CDR3 peptides within each V-J. Welch's t-statistics and random forest reduced around 550 V-J features to 13, which were used in a naive Bayes classifier (R e1071). No statistical method was used to set the sample size in advance, and investigators knew the group allocation. According to the paper, TCR Vbeta CDR3 sequencing was carried out on 135 peripheral blood samples, which came from 40 to 45 ophthalmopathy, 75 or so hyperthyroidism and roughly 17 progressor patients.

The sequence was obtained from a woman aged 35-65 years with Graves disease. Donor details come from another sample of the same person, matched by shared clones. In this chain, TRBV28 is recombined with TRBJ1-1; the D gene is unclear. The sample here was peripheral blood mononuclear cells (PBMCs), taken at new diagnosis, from a patient treated with antithyroid drugs. This receptor carries the CDR3 CASRSWKNTEAFF. DNA sequence: TGTGCCAGCAGGTCGTGGAAGAACACTGAAGCTTTCTTT.